This T cell receptor (beta chain) appears in the sequencing data of a study of blood T cell repertoires in COVID-19. In this sample, this clone turned up once. Profiled with immunoSEQ multiplex PCR; TCRdb holds only in-frame clones, not every one. The sample yields 200,000 or so clones, 86% seen once. The source is a middle-aged woman with acute COVID-19. The sequenced material came from PBMCs or T cells enriched from blood (not recorded which).

The CDR3 loop reads CSVEGTFNYGYTF. The CDR3 nucleotides read TGCAGCGTCGAGGGGACTTTCAACTATGGCTACACCTTC. The rearrangement joins TRBV29-1 to TRBJ1-2; weak D call: TRBD1 (5 bases). Germline V gene lookup returns CDR1 SQVTM and CDR2 ANQGSEA. V was pared by 6 bases and J by 2 bases, with 13 bases between. The CDR3 is 13 residues long.